This T cell receptor beta chain derives from a study of T-cell reconstitution after alpha-beta-depleted transplantation in children. Unique molecular identifiers were used to barcode this TCRbeta library. TCRdb re-called the PCR reads through MiXCR, storing one row per CDR3 protein. The repertoire has around 580,000 distinct CDR3 sequences, roughly 23% of them found once; the top ten carry approximately 14%. Study conclusions and caveats: By one year post-transplant, T-cell counts and diversity largely arose from T cells that were newly produced. Several hundred rapidly expanded clones from non-depleted graft cells reportedly supplied alpha-beta T cells about two months post-transplant. Certain patients had high TCRbeta diversity at day 60, and it came from recipient T cells and thymic progenitors that survived.

This clonotype was seen a few times. Its target is not known. With 0 bases removed from V and 6 bases from J, the gap between germline ends came to 15 bases. The CDR3 totals 16 residues. Germline CDR1 reads MNHEY; CDR2 reads SVGAGI. The receptor was derived from a boy younger than two who had a stem cell transplant for acute myeloid leukemia, so the T cells may come from the graft donor. The chain combines TRBV6-5 with TRBJ2-4; the D gene could be TRBD1 or TRBD2 (5 bases each). Here the sequenced sample was PBMCs, mostly from graft donor cells, taken 360 days after TCRalphabeta/CD19-depleted stem cell transplant. Written as DNA, the CDR3 is TGTGCCAGCAGTTACTCTCCAGGGACGTTTGGAAACATTCAGTACTTC. Protein: CASSYSPGTFGNIQYF.